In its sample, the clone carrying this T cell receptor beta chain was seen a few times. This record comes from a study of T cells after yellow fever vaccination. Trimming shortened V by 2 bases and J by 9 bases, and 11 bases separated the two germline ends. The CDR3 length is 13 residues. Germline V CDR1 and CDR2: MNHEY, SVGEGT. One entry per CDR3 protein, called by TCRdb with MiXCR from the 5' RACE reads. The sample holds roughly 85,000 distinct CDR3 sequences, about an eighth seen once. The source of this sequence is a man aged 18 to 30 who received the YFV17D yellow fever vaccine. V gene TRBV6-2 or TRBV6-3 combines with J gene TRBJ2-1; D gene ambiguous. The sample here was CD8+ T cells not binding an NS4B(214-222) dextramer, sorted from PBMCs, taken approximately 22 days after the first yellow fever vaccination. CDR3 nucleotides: TGTGCCAGCAGTTACGCGGTAAGCAGTGAGCAGTTCTTC. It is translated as CASSYAVSSEQFF.